What follows describes a single T cell receptor (beta chain). Its antigen is not known. Next came a second PCR, run for about 6 to 11 cycles, which used a sample-barcoded 5' primer along with a J-beta primer mix. All cDNA molecules were each tagged by a template-switch adaptor with 12 random nucleotides. Each CDR3 protein gets one entry after TCRdb re-called the 5' RACE reads with MiXCR. Of about 970,000 distinct CDR3 sequences detected, just over 50% appear once; the ten largest clones hold 20% to 25%. Peripheral blood, 9.5 to 10 milliliters per donor, was collected. This sample stems from a study of blood T cells in healthy people across ages. Study-wide results and limits: Changes in expanded clonotypes were possibly confounded, as the CMV status of donors was unknown. Naive T cell percentage and TCR beta diversity correlated strongly.

The CDR3 consists of 16 residues. Trimming cost V 6 bases and J 0 bases; bases outside gene matches: 9. Germline V gene lookup returns CDR1 DFQATT and CDR2 SNEGSKA (reference sequence). The TCR comes from a woman in her sixties or seventies in good health. The sequenced sample was blood. V is TRBV20-1 and J is TRBJ2-1, with TRBD2 identical over 9 bases. The CDR3 loop is CSALTTSGGSYNEQFF. CDR3 DNA sequence: TGCAGTGCCCTGACGACTAGCGGAGGCTCCTACAATGAGCAGTTCTTC.